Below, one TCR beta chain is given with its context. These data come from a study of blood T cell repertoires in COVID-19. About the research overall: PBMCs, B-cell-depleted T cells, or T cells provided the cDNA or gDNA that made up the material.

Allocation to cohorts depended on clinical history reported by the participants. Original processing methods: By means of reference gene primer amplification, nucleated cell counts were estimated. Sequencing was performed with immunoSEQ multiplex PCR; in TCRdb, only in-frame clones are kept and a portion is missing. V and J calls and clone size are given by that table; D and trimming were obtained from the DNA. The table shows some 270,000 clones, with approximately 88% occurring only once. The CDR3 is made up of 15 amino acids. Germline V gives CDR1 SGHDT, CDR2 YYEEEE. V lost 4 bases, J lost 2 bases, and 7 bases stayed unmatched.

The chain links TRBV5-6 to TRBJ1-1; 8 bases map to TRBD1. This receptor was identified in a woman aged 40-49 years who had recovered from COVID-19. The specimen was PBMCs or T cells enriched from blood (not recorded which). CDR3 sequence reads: CASSPWTGTNTEAFF. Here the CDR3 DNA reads TGTGCCAGCAGCCCCTGGACAGGGACCAACACTGAAGCTTTCTTT.